This T cell receptor beta chain was observed in a study of blood T cell repertoires in COVID-19. Overall study: Samples came from the United States, Italy and Spain, spanning acute and convalescent COVID-19. T cells, B-cell-depleted T cells, or PBMCs supplied cDNA or gDNA.

With 5 bases clipped from V and 4 bases from J, the junction kept 8 bases outside the gene matches. This CDR3 comprises 15 residues. Germline V CDR1 and CDR2: MNHEY, SVGAGI. Measured with immunoSEQ multiplex PCR; TCRdb has only the in-frame clones, and not every one. The sample has around 160,000 clones; around 89% are singletons. The sequenced material came from peripheral blood. This receptor was taken from a man between 60 and 75 years old with acute or convalescent COVID-19. V gene TRBV6-5 combines with J gene TRBJ1-2, with 9 positions matching TRBD1. This chain's CDR3 is CASSPTGGIGYGYTF. The CDR3 DNA reads as TGTGCCAGCAGTCCGACAGGGGGTATAGGCTATGGCTACACCTTC.